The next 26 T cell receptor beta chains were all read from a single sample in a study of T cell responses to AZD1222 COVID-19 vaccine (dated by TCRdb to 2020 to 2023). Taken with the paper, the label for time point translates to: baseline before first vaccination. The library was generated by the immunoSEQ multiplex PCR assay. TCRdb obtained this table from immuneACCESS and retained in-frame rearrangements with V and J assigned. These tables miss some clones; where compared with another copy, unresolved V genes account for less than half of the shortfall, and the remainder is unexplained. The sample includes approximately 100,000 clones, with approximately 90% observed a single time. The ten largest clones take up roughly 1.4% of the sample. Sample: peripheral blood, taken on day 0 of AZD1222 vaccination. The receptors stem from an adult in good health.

The DNA for the CDR3 is TGTGCCAGCACCTCTAGCCGGGGTGGCTACACCTTC. The encoded protein is CASTSSRGGYTF. The chain recombines TRBV7-8 with TRBJ1-2; D is undetermined. CDR1 and CDR2 from the germline V gene are SGHVS and FQNEAQ. V lost 7 bases and J lost 7, with 13 bases in between. This CDR3 region has 12 residues.

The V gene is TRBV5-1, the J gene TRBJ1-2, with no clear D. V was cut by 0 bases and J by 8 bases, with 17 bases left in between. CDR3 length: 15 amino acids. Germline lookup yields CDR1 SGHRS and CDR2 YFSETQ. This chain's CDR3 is CASSLDAGLLEGYTF. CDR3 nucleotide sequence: TGCGCCAGCAGCTTGGATGCAGGACTTTTGGAGGGCTACACCTTC.

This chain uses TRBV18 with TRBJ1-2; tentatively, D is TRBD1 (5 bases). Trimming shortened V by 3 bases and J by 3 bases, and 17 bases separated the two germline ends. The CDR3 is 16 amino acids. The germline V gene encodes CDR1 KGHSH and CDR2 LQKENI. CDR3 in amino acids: CASSPDGGSGYYGYTF. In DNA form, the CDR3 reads TGTGCCAGCTCACCGGACGGGGGGTCAGGCTACTATGGCTACACCTTC.

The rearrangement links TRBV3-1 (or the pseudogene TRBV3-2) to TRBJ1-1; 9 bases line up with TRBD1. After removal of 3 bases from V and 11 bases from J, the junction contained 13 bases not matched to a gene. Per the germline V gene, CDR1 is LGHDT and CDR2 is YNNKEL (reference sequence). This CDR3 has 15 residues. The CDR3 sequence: CASSQIGTGLTGAFF. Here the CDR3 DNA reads TGTGCCAGCAGCCAGATTGGGACAGGGTTAACTGGGGCTTTCTTT.

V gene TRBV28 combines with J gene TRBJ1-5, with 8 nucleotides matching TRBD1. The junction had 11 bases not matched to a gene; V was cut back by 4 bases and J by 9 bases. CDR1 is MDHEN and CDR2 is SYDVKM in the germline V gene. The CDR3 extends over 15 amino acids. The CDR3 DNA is TGTGCCAGCAGTTCTTACTACAGGGGGGGAGGGCCCCAGCATTTT. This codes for CASSSYYRGGGPQHF.

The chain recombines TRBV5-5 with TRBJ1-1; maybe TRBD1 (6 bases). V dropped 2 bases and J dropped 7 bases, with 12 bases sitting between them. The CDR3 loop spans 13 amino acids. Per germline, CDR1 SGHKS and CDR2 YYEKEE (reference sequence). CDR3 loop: CASSLNRVVEAFF. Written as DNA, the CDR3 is TGTGCCAGCAGCTTAAACAGGGTTGTTGAAGCTTTCTTT.

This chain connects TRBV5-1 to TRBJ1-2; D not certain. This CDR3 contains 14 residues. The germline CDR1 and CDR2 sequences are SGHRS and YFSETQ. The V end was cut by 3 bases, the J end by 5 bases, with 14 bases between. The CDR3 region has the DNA TGCGCCAGCAGCTACCGGACGGGAACATATGGCTACACCTTC. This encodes CASSYRTGTYGYTF.

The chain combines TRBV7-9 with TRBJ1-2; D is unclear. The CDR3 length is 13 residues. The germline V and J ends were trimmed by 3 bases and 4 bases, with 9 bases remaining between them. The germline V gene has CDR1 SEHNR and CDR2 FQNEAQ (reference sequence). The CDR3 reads CASSLNSPYGYTF. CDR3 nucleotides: TGTGCCAGCAGCTTGAACAGCCCCTATGGCTACACCTTC.

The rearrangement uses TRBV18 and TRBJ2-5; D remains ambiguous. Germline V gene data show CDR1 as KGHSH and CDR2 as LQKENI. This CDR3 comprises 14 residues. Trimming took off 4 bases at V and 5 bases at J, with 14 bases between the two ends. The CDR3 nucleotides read TGTGCCAGCTCACGAGATCATAACAGCGAGACCCAGTACTTC. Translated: CASSRDHNSETQYF.

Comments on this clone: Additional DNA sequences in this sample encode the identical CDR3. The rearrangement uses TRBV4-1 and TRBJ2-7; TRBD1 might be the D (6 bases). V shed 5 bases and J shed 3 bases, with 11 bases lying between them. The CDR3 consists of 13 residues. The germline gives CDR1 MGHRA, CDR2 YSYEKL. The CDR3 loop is CASSEGRGYEQYF. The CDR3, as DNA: TGCGCCAGCAGCGAGGGCAGGGGCTACGAGCAGTACTTC.

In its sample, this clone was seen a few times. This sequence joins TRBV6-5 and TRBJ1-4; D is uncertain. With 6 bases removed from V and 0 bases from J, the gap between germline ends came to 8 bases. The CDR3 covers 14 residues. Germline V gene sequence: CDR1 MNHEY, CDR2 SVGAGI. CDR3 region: CASSHISTNEKLFF. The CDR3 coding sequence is TGTGCCAGCAGCCACATTTCAACTAATGAAAAACTGTTTTTT.

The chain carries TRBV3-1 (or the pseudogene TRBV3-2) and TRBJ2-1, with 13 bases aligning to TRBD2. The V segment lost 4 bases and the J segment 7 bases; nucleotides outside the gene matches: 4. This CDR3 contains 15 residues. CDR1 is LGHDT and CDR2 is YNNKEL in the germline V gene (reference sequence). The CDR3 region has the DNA TGTGCCAGCAGCCGGACTAGCGGGAGTTATAATGAGCAGTTCTTC. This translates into CASSRTSGSYNEQFF.

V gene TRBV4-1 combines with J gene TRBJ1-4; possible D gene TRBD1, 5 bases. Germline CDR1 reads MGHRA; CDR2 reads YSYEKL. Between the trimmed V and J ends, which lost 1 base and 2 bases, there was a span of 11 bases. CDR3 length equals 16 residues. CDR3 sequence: CASSQGAGPTNEKLFF. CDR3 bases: TGCGCCAGCAGCCAAGGTGCGGGACCGACTAATGAAAAACTGTTTTTT.

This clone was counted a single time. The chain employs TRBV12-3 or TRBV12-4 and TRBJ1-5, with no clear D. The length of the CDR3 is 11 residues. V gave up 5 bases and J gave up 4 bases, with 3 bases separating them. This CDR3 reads CASSGNQPQHF. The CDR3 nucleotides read TGTGCCAGCAGTGGGAATCAGCCCCAGCATTTT.

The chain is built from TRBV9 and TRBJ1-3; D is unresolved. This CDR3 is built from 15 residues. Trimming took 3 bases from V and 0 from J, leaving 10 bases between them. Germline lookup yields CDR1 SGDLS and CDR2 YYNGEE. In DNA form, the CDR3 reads TGTGCCAGCAGCGCAACTTCGAGCTCTGGAAACACCATATATTTT. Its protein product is CASSATSSSGNTIYF.

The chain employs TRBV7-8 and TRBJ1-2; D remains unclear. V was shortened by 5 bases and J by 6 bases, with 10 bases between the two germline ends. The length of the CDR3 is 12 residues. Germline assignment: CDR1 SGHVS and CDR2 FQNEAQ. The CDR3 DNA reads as TGTGCCAGCAGCCTCCAGGCGAATGGCTACACCTTC. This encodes CASSLQANGYTF.

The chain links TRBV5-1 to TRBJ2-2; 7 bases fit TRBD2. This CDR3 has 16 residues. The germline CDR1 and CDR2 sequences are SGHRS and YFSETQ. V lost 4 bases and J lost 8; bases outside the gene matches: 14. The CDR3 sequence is CASSRGGTSLDGELFF. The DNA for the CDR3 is TGCGCCAGCAGCCGGGGAGGGACTTCTTTGGATGGGGAGCTGTTTTTT.

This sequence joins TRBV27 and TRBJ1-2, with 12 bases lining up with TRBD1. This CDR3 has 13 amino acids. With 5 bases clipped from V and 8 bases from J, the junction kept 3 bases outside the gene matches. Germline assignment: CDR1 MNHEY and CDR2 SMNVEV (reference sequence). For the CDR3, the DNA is TGTGCCAGCAGTATCGGGACAGGGGGCGGCTACACCTTC. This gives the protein CASSIGTGGGYTF.

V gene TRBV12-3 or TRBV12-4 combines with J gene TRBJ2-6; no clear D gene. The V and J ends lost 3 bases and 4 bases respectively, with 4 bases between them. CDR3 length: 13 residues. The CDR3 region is CASSFQGANVLTF. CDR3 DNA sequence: TGTGCCAGCAGTTTTCAGGGGGCCAACGTCCTGACTTTC.

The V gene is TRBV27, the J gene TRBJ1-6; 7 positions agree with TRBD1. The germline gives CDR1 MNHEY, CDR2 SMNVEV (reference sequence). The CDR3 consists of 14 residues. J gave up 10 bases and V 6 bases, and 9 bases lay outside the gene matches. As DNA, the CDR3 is TGTGCCAGCAGAAAGACAGGGTCTAAATCACCCCTCCACTTT. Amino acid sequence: CASRKTGSKSPLHF.

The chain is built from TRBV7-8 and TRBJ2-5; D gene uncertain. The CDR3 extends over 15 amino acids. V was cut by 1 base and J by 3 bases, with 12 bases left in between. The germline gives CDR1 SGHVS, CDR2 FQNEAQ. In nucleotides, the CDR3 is TGTGCCAGCAGCTTAGATACCCGGCCCGAAGAGACCCAGTACTTC. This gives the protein CASSLDTRPEETQYF.

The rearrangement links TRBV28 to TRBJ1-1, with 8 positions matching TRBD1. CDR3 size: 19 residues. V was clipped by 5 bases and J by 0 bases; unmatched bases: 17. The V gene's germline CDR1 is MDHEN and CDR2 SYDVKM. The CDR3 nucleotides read TGTGCCAGCAGTCTCCCGCCGGGGACAGGAGAGTTATTGAACACTGAAGCTTTCTTT. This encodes CASSLPPGTGELLNTEAFF. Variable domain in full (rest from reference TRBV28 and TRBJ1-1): DVKVTQSSRYLVKRTGEKVFLECVQDMDHENMFWYRQDPGLGLRLIYFSYDVKMKEKGDIPEGYSVSREKKERFSLILESASTNQTSMYLCASSLPPGTGELLNTEAFFGQGTRLTVV.

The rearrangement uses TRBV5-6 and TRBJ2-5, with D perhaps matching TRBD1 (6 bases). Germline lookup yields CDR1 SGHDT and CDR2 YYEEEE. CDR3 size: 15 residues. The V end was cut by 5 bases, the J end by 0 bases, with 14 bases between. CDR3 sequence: CASSPGASYQETQYF. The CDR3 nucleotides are TGTGCCAGCAGTCCAGGGGCCTCGTACCAAGAGACCCAGTACTTC.

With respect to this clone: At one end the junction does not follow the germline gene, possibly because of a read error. The CDR3 region has the DNA TGTGCCAGCAGTTTTGGGGACACCACGTTTTCGCTCTTC. This sequence encodes CASSFGDTTFSLF. V is TRBV28 and J is TRBJ1-2; D possibly corresponds to TRBD1 (6 bases). The CDR3 is made up of 13 amino acids. From germline, CDR1 is MDHEN and CDR2 SYDVKM.

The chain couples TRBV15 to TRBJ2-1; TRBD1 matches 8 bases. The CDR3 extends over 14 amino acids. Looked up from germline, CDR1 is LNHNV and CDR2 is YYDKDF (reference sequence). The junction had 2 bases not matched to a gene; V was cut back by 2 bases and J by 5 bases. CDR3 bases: TGTGCCACCAGCAGAAAGGACAGGGACAATGAGCAGTTCTTC. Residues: CATSRKDRDNEQFF.

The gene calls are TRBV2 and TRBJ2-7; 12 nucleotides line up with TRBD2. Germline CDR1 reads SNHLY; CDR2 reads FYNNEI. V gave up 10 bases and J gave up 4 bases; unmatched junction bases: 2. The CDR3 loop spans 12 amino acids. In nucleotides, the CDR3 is TGTGCCATCACTAGCGGGGGGTACGAGCAGTACTTC. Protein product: CAITSGGYEQYF. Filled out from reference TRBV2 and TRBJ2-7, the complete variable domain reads EPEVTQTPSHQVTQMGQEVILRCVPISNHLYFYWYRQILGQKVEFLVSFYNNEISEKSEIFDDQFSVERPDGSNFTLKIRSTKLEDSAMYFCAITSGGYEQYFGPGTRLTVT.